What follows are 6 T cell receptor beta chains derived from one specimen sequenced in a study of tumor-infiltrating lymphocytes in primary liver carcinoma. The input was approximately 0.45 ug total RNA; TCR beta cDNA was made from it with a constant-region primer. Researchers made the TCR beta libraries by running three nested multiplex PCR rounds with slightly modified ARM-PCR. A C-beta reverse primer was combined with TRBV1-TRBV30 forward primers in the first two PCR rounds, and each round had ten to eleven cycles. One entry per CDR3 protein results from TCRdb running MiXCR on the multiplex PCR reads. This table holds fewer than 200,000 distinct CDR3 sequences, roughly 80% found once. RNA and DNA were co-extracted from about 20-30 mg of unsorted bulk tissue. The sample taken for sequencing was tumor tissue from primary liver carcinoma. These receptors all come from a man in his forties with primary liver carcinoma and hepatitis B virus infection.

Concerning this clonotype itself: Relative to the germline gene, one junction end is altered; a read error may explain this. The chain has TRBV11-2 and TRBJ2-1, with D uncertain. This CDR3 spans 14 amino acids. Per germline, CDR1 SGHAT and CDR2 FQNNGV. The CDR3 nucleotides read TGTGCCGGCAGTTTGTTGGGGTTCGATAATGAGCAGTTCTTC. Its protein product is CAGSLLGFDNEQFF. Filled out from reference TRBV11-2 and TRBJ2-1, the complete variable domain reads EAGVAQSPRYKIIEKRQSVAFWCNPISGHATLYWYQQILGQGPKLLIQFQNNGVVDDSQLPKDRFSAERLKGVDSTLKIQPAKLEDSAVYLCAGSLLGFDNEQFFGPGTRLTVL.

A note on this clonotype: One end of the junction does not line up with germline, which may come from a read error. The chain links TRBV10-3 to TRBJ2-2; 12 positions agree with TRBD2. This CDR3 has 18 amino acids. Looked up from germline, CDR1 is ENHRY and CDR2 is SYGVKD. CDR3 in amino acids: CAISNGTSGPANTEELFF. The CDR3 DNA is TGTGCCATCAGTAACGGGACTAGCGGGCCGGCGAACACCGAGGAGCTGTTTTTT.

In the case of this clonotype: The junction differs from germline at one of its ends, possibly a read error. The chain recombines TRBV7-8 with TRBJ2-5, with 12 bases matching TRBD2. The CDR3 sequence is 17 residues long. Per the germline V gene, CDR1 is SGHVS and CDR2 is FQNEAQ. This CDR3 is CASSSVSLAGGGETQNF. In DNA form, the CDR3 reads TGTGCCAGCAGCTCAGTCAGCCTAGCGGGAGGGGGGGAGACCCAGAACTTC.

This chain links TRBV29-1 with TRBJ2-3; 10 bases are a match to TRBD1. The J call is uncertain, as TRBJ1-5 better fits the DNA end. Germline CDR1 and CDR2: SQVTM and ANQGSEA. This CDR3 is 14 amino acids long. CDR3 sequence (DNA): TGCAACATTTCCGGGACAGGGGCGTCAGATACGCAGCATTTT. Translating gives CNISGTGASDTQHF.

With regard to this clonotype: Sequence at one end of the junction differs from germline and may be a read error. The V and J genes are TRBV6-2 or TRBV6-3 and TRBJ2-1, with 7 bases identical to TRBD1. Per the germline V gene, CDR1 is MNHEY and CDR2 is SVGEGT. The length of the CDR3 is 16 residues. The CDR3: CARGGQVLSSYNEKFF. CDR3 DNA: TGTGCCAGAGGCGGACAGGTCCTTAGCTCCTACAATGAGAAGTTCTTC.

In regard to this clonotype: The CDR3 ends on some other residue instead of the conserved phenylalanine or tryptophan, so this is likely a read error. The CDR3 protein is CTSSLAGGSTVTQYL. The CDR3 nucleotides read TGTACCAGCAGTTTAGCGGGAGGAAGCACAGTTACACAGTATTTA. This sequence joins TRBV11-1 and TRBJ2-3; 10 nucleotides match TRBD2. CDR1 is SGHAT, CDR2 FQDESV, per germline (reference sequence). This CDR3 region has 15 residues.